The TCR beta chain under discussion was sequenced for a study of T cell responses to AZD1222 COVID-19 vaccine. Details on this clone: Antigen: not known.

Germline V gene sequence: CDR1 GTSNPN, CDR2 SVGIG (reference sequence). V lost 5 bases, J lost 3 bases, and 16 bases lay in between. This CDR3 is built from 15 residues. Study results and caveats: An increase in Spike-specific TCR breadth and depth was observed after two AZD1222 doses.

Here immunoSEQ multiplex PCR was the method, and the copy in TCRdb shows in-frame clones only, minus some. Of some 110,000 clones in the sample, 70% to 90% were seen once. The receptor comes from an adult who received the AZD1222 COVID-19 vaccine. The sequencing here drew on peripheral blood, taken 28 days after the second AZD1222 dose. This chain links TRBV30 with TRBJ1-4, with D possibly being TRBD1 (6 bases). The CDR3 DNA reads TGTGCCTGGGCGTTCAAGGGACAAGCTAATGAAAAACTGTTTTTT. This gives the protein CAWAFKGQANEKLFF.